These T cell receptor beta chains were read from a single sample in a study of blood T cell repertoires in COVID-19. Clones were read by immunoSEQ multiplex PCR, and TCRdb kept only the in-frame ones, dropping some. The sample consists of 200,000 to 250,000 clones, 85% to 95% of them appearing once. The sequencing sample was made of peripheral blood. These receptors all come from a man under 40 with COVID-19, enrolled during active disease. CDR3s include the opening cysteine and the closing phenylalanine or tryptophan. A D gene is named only where the DNA matches it firmly. Only part of the rows carry a size: once, few, many, or a class if the clone is expanded.

TRBV5-1,-,TRBJ2-7,-,TGCGCCAGCAGCTTGCTTCCCGGGGAGCAGTACTTC,CASSLLPGEQYF
TRBV3-1/TRBV3-2,TRBD1,TRBJ2-7,-,TGTGCCAGCAGCCTACAGGGGAGCTCCTACGAGCAGTACTTC,CASSLQGSSYEQYF
TRBV19,-,TRBJ1-6,-,TGTGCCAGTAGTATGCAGGGATTGAATTCACCCCTCCACTTT,CASSMQGLNSPLHF
TRBV3-1/TRBV3-2,-,TRBJ2-5,-,TGTGCCAGCGCCGGAGGCTTACAAGAGACCCAGTACTTC,CASAGGLQETQYF
TRBV29-1,-,TRBJ1-2,-,TGCAGCGTTGGTGGGGGCCCAGGGTTCTCTCAGGATGGCTACACCTTC,CSVGGGPGFSQDGYTF
TRBV19,TRBD1,TRBJ2-1,-,TGTGCCAGTAGTCCCCCGGTCGACAGGGGGCACTACAATGAGCAGTTCTTC,CASSPPVDRGHYNEQFF
TRBV6-2/TRBV6-3,-,TRBJ1-1,-,TGTGCCAGCAGTATTCCCTTGGCAGAGACTAACACTGAAGCTTTCTTT,CASSIPLAETNTEAFF
TRBV9,-,TRBJ2-1,-,TGTGCCAGCAGCGTAGGAGGGTTTGCCGATGAGCAGTTCTTC,CASSVGGFADEQFF
TRBV9,-,TRBJ2-7,-,TGTGCCAGCAGCGAGAGCGGGCGAGCCTACGAGCAGTACTTC,CASSESGRAYEQYF
TRBV18,-,TRBJ1-3,few,TGTGCCAGCTCACCTTTACCTGACAGGTTCTCTGGAAACACCATATATTTT,CASSPLPDRFSGNTIYF
TRBV5-1,-,TRBJ2-7,-,TGCGCCAGCAGCCGAACAGTCAGGGGAACATCGGGCTACGAGCAGTACTTC,CASSRTVRGTSGYEQYF
TRBV27,-,TRBJ1-6,once,TGTGCCAGCAGAAACGGGGTCTCACCCCTCCACTTT,CASRNGVSPLHF
TRBV19,-,TRBJ1-5,-,TGTGCCAGTAGTGTTTGGACTTATGAGAATCAGCCCCAGCATTTT,CASSVWTYENQPQHF
TRBV9,TRBD1,TRBJ1-4,-,TGTGCCAGCAGCATGCCGACAGGGAGTACAACTAATGAAAAACTGTTTTTT,CASSMPTGSTTNEKLFF
TRBV3-1/TRBV3-2,-,TRBJ1-5,-,TGTGCCAGCAGCCAAGCTCCGGGGTACAATCAGCCCCAGCATTTT,CASSQAPGYNQPQHF
TRBV4-1,-,TRBJ1-5,-,TGCGCCAGCAGCCAAGAGCCCACCCGGAGCAATCAGCCCCAGCATTTT,CASSQEPTRSNQPQHF
TRBV10-1,-,TRBJ2-1,few,TGCGCCAGCAGTGAGTCTGTAGGTCGGAGCTACAATGAGCAGTTCTTC,CASSESVGRSYNEQFF
TRBV7-9,TRBD1,TRBJ1-2,few,TGTGCCAGCAGCTTACGGGACAGGGGGCTCTATGGCTACACCTTC,CASSLRDRGLYGYTF
TRBV5-1,TRBD1,TRBJ1-1,few,TGCGCCAGCAGCTTGTTCACAGGGGAGAACACTGAAGCTTTCTTT,CASSLFTGENTEAFF
TRBV6-1,-,TRBJ2-7,-,TGTGCCAGCAGTGAAATCTGGGGCGCCTACGAGCAGTACTTC,CASSEIWGAYEQYF
TRBV6-4,-,TRBJ2-1,-,TGTGCCAGCAGTGACTCGACTAGGGGGGGACCTTACAATGAGCAGTTCTTC,CASSDSTRGGPYNEQFF
TRBV5-1,-,TRBJ1-2,once,TGCGCCAGCAGCTTGGTTGGGGGCCCGCTAAACTATGGCTACACCTTC,CASSLVGGPLNYGYTF
TRBV7-9,-,TRBJ1-3,-,TGTGCCAGCAGCTTGGGGCGGACCTCTGGAAACACCATATATTTT,CASSLGRTSGNTIYF
TRBV10-3,TRBD2,TRBJ2-2,once,TGTGCCATCAGTGAGTCTAGCGGGGTGCTTACCGGGGAGCTGTTTTTT,CAISESSGVLTGELFF
TRBV28,-,TRBJ1-1,-,TGTGCCAGCAGTTTCGGGTGGGCAGGGGTGGCTTTCTTT,CASSFGWAGVAFF
TRBV6-6,TRBD2,TRBJ2-5,-,TGTGCCAGCACCCTTACTCGGGGGACTAAGCAAGAGACCCAGTACTTC,CASTLTRGTKQETQYF
TRBV28,-,TRBJ1-2,-,TGTGCCAGCAGTTTTAGGGGTGCGACTTACTATGGCTACACCTTC,CASSFRGATYYGYTF
TRBV10-1,-,TRBJ1-3,-,TGCGCCAGCAGTGAGGGCACAACGGGCTCTGGAAACACCATATATTTT,CASSEGTTGSGNTIYF
TRBV5-4,-,TRBJ2-5,-,TGTGCCAGCAGCCAGGCTCAGGGGTTTCAAGAGACCCAGTACTTC,CASSQAQGFQETQYF
TRBV5-6,-,TRBJ2-2,-,TGTGCCAGCAGCTTGTTTCCATACGGCACCGGGGAGCTGTTTTTT,CASSLFPYGTGELFF
TRBV11-3,-,TRBJ2-7,-,TGTGCCAGCAGCTTAGAGGGAGCCTACGAGCAGTACTTC,CASSLEGAYEQYF
TRBV7-6,-,TRBJ1-5,-,TGTGCCAGCAGCCCGGTAGATAGCAATCAGCCCCAGCATTTT,CASSPVDSNQPQHF
TRBV3-1/TRBV3-2,-,TRBJ2-5,once,TGTGCCAGCAGCCATCCCGGAGGGATACAAGAGACCCAGTACTTC,CASSHPGGIQETQYF
TRBV25-1,TRBD2,TRBJ2-3,-,TGTGCCAGCAGTGAGTTGGGTAGCGGGGGTCTAAATACGCAGTATTTT,CASSELGSGGLNTQYF
TRBV2,TRBD2,TRBJ2-2,few,TGTGCCAGCAGGTACGGGACTACCTCCGGGGAGCTGTTTTTT,CASRYGTTSGELFF
TRBV27,TRBD2,TRBJ2-1,-,TGTGCCAGCAGCCGGACTAGCGGGGAGGGAAATGAGCAGTTCTTC,CASSRTSGEGNEQFF
TRBV27,TRBD1,TRBJ2-1,once,TGTGCCAGCAATCCGACAGGGGAGGCTCTTCGCTCCTACAATGAGCAGTTCTTC,CASNPTGEALRSYNEQFF
TRBV5-6,TRBD1,TRBJ1-2,-,TGTGCCAGCAGCCGACAGGGCGGTGGCTACACCTTC,CASSRQGGGYTF
TRBV3-1/TRBV3-2,-,TRBJ2-5,-,TGTGCCAGCAGCCAACGCATAGGGGTAGAGACCCAGTACTTC,CASSQRIGVETQYF
TRBV13,TRBD1,TRBJ2-2,-,TGTGCCAGCAGCTTAATGACCCCCACCCCGGGACAGATGAACACCGGGGAGCTGTTTTTT,CASSLMTPTPGQMNTGELFF
TRBV6-5,TRBD1,TRBJ2-1,-,TGTGCCAGCACCCCGGGACAGGGACCCTACAATGAGCAGTTCTTC,CASTPGQGPYNEQFF
TRBV29-1,-,TRBJ1-1,-,TGCAGCGTTCACGGACAGATGAACACTGAAGCTTTCTTT,CSVHGQMNTEAFF
TRBV18,-,TRBJ1-4,-,TGTGCCAGCTCGCTCCAGGCAGTCTCAACTAATGAAAAACTGTTTTTT,CASSLQAVSTNEKLFF
TRBV7-9,-,TRBJ1-2,-,TGTGCCAGCAGCTTAGCGCACGAAGGGGCTAACTATGGCTACACCTTC,CASSLAHEGANYGYTF
TRBV11-2,TRBD1,TRBJ1-6,-,TGTGCCAGCAGCGGATGGACAGGGAAGCTGTCACCCCTCCACTTT,CASSGWTGKLSPLHF
TRBV30,-,TRBJ1-2,few,TGTGCCTCGGGGCCGCTAACCTTC,CASGPLTF
TRBV27,-,TRBJ2-3,once,TGTGCCAGCAGCCCGAGGGTAGATAGTTCAACAGATACGCAGTATTTT,CASSPRVDSSTDTQYF
TRBV2,-,TRBJ2-7,-,TGTGCCAGCAGTGGAGACAGTTTATACGAGCAGTACTTC,CASSGDSLYEQYF
TRBV29-1,-,TRBJ2-7,-,TGCAGCGTTGGAAACGACAAGCAGTACTTC,CSVGNDKQYF
TRBV4-1,-,TRBJ1-1,-,TGCGCCAGCAGCCAAGGACAGGCGCACACTGAAGCTTTCTTT,CASSQGQAHTEAFF
TRBV14,TRBD1,TRBJ1-6,-,TGTGCCAGCAGCCCGACAGGGACTAATTCACCCCTCCACTTT,CASSPTGTNSPLHF
TRBV6-1,TRBD2,TRBJ2-3,few,TGTGCCAGCAGTGATTTAGCGGGGGAAACAGATACGCAGTATTTT,CASSDLAGETDTQYF
TRBV5-1,TRBD1,TRBJ1-3,-,TGCGCCAGCAGCCGGACGCAGGGGGCAGAGCCTGGAAACACCATATATTTT,CASSRTQGAEPGNTIYF
TRBV3-1/TRBV3-2,-,TRBJ1-6,-,TGTGCCAGCAGCCAGAACAGGGTTTCACCCCTCCACTTT,CASSQNRVSPLHF
TRBV18,TRBD1,TRBJ1-4,-,TGTGCCAGCTCACCACCCCCAGGACAGGATGAAAAACTGTTTTTT,CASSPPPGQDEKLFF
TRBV7-9,TRBD1,TRBJ2-7,few,TGTGCCAGCAGCTCCCATTTCGGGACAGGGGGCGACGAGCAGTACTTC,CASSSHFGTGGDEQYF